The 21 T cell receptor beta chains given below trace back to one sample, sequenced in a study of radiotherapy plus CTLA-4 blockade in lung cancer. The protocol was immunoSEQ multiplex PCR, while the TCRdb copy is restricted to in-frame clones and leaves out a portion. Of around 45,000 clones in the sample, roughly 67% are singletons; the top ten hold about 23%. The sequences come from peripheral blood, collected from a patient treated with radiotherapy plus ipilimumab. These receptors were collected from a human donor with non-small cell lung cancer who had a partial response to radiotherapy plus ipilimumab.

In this sample, this clone turned up many times. The rearrangement joins TRBV6-4 to TRBJ2-5; 8 bases match TRBD2. The CDR3 covers 13 residues. Germline values: CDR1 MRHNA, CDR2 SNTAGT. V shed 7 bases and J 5 bases; nucleotides not matched to a gene: 6. The CDR3 sequence is CASKAGVGETQYF. Here the CDR3 DNA reads TGTGCCAGCAAAGCGGGAGTAGGTGAGACCCAGTACTTC.

V gene TRBV5-6 combines with J gene TRBJ2-7, with 8 bases aligning to TRBD2. This CDR3 has 14 amino acids. Germline V CDR1 and CDR2: SGHDT, YYEEEE. With V trimmed by 10 bases and J by 2 bases, 11 bases remained unmatched. The CDR3 is CAGAPGTRTYEQYF. The DNA of the CDR3 is TGTGCCGGAGCCCCGGGGACTAGAACCTACGAGCAGTACTTC.

V and J are TRBV27 and TRBJ1-4, with no clear D. The V and J ends lost 10 bases and 8 bases respectively, with 20 bases between them. The V gene's germline CDR1 is MNHEY and CDR2 SMNVEV (reference sequence). This CDR3 region has 14 residues. CDR3 DNA sequence: TGTGCCACCTCTCACCGTGGAAGAGGAGAAAAACTGTTTTTT. This encodes CATSHRGRGEKLFF. Complete variable domain (other parts from reference TRBV27 and TRBJ1-4): EAQVTQNPRYLITVTGKKLTVTCSQNMNHEYMSWYRQDPGLGLRQIYYSMNVEVTDKGDVPEGYKVSRKEKRNFPLILESPSPNQTSLYFCATSHRGRGEKLFFGSGTQLSVL.

This clone was counted once. This chain links TRBV7-6 with TRBJ2-5; D possibly corresponds to TRBD2 (6 bases). Germline loops: CDR1 SGHVS, CDR2 FNYEAQ. The CDR3 totals 14 residues. The ends were cut back, 7 bases at V and 2 bases at J, with 14 bases in the middle. CDR3 nucleotide sequence: TGTGCCAGCACGGCAAATAGCGGACAAGAGACCCAGTACTTC. Amino acids: CASTANSGQETQYF.

V is TRBV29-1 and J is TRBJ1-4; perhaps TRBD1 as D (6 bases). The CDR3 is made up of 12 amino acids. Trimming removed 6 bases from V and 7 bases from J, with 12 bases in between. CDR1 and CDR2 (germline): SQVTM, ANQGSEA. The CDR3 spells CSVQGSGEKLFF. The CDR3, as DNA: TGCAGCGTACAGGGAAGTGGTGAAAAACTGTTTTTT.

A few counts support this clone. V is TRBV5-1 and J is TRBJ2-5, with 8 bases aligning to TRBD2. The CDR3 has 15 amino acids. Trimming took 5 bases from V and 2 from J; bases not matched to a gene: 8. The germline V gene encodes CDR1 SGHRS and CDR2 YFSETQ. CDR3 amino acids: CASRAGGGLQETQYF. CDR3 bases: TGCGCCAGCAGAGCTGGCGGGGGGTTGCAAGAGACCCAGTACTTC.

This clone was observed a few times. This rearrangement joins TRBV19 to TRBJ1-5; 7 bases agree with TRBD1. The ends lost 5 bases at V and 9 bases at J; junction bases unmatched: 7. The V gene's germline CDR1 is LNHDA and CDR2 SQIVND (reference sequence). This CDR3 is built from 13 residues. The CDR3 coding sequence is TGTGCCAGTAGTCCGGGACAGCAATGGCCCCAGCATTTT. Amino acid sequence: CASSPGQQWPQHF.

The V call is TRBV4-3, the J call TRBJ1-1; D unclear. Trimming removed 5 bases from V and 11 bases from J, with 9 bases in between. Germline V CDR1 and CDR2: LGHNA, YSLEER. The CDR3 is 10 amino acids. DNA of the CDR3: TGCGCCAGCAGCTCCGAGGCCGCTTTCTTT. It encodes CASSSEAAFF.

J is TRBJ2-1 and V is TRBV7-2, with 11 bases matching TRBD1. V shed 5 bases and J 3 bases; nucleotides not matched to a gene: 6. CDR1 is SGHTA, CDR2 FQGNSA, per germline. The CDR3 is made up of 16 amino acids. Written as DNA, the CDR3 is TGTGCCAGCAGCCCTTGGACAGGGGGCATCTACAATGAGCAGTTCTTC. Amino acid sequence: CASSPWTGGIYNEQFF.

V gene TRBV30 combines with J gene TRBJ1-2; 8 nucleotides align to TRBD1. This CDR3 comprises 17 residues. CDR1 is GTSNPN, CDR2 SVGIG, per germline (reference sequence). V gave up 1 base and J gave up 6 bases; unmatched junction bases: 16. The CDR3 DNA reads as TGTGCCTGGAGTGCCGGGACAGGTCCTCCTTTTTTGAATGGCTACACCTTC. Encoded protein: CAWSAGTGPPFLNGYTF.

The rearrangement joins TRBV4-3 to TRBJ2-7, with a possible D match to TRBD1 (5 bases). The germline V and J ends were trimmed by 4 bases and 3 bases, with 10 bases remaining between them. The CDR3 contains 13 residues. Germline CDR1 is LGHNA and CDR2 is YSLEER. The CDR3 region has the DNA TGCGCCAGCAGCCTACAGGTCAACTACGAGCAGTACTTC. Amino acid sequence: CASSLQVNYEQYF.

The V gene is TRBV30, the J gene TRBJ1-1, with D possibly being TRBD1 (5 bases). Germline V lookup: CDR1 GTSNPN, CDR2 SVGIG (reference sequence). This CDR3 spans 12 amino acids. V was clipped by 3 bases and J by 7 bases, with 12 bases between them. CDR3 nucleotide sequence: TGTGCCTGGAGCCCCTCGGGGGGTGAAGCTTTCTTT. Amino acid sequence: CAWSPSGGEAFF.

This clone appeared a single time. The V call is TRBV5-1, the J call TRBJ2-5, with D perhaps matching TRBD2 (6 bases). In germline, CDR1 is SGHRS, CDR2 YFSETQ. There are 15 residues in the CDR3. The V end was cut by 0 bases, the J end by 0 bases, with 9 bases between. The CDR3 nucleotides are TGCGCCAGCAGCTTGGCGGGCGGGAACCAAGAGACCCAGTACTTC. The encoded protein is CASSLAGGNQETQYF.

The chain couples TRBV7-2 to TRBJ2-1, with 7 bases that match TRBD2. The CDR3 is made up of 13 amino acids. From germline, CDR1 is SGHTA and CDR2 FQGNSA. After removal of 4 bases from V and 7 bases from J, the junction contained 4 bases not matched to a gene. CDR3 region: CASSWDYQNEQFF. The DNA for the CDR3 is TGTGCCAGCAGCTGGGACTACCAAAATGAGCAGTTCTTC.

The rearrangement uses TRBV5-6 and TRBJ1-5; D might be TRBD1 (5 bases). Germline CDR1 reads SGHDT; CDR2 reads YYEEEE. The CDR3 is 14 amino acids. V shed 3 bases and J shed 1 base, with 8 bases lying between them. DNA for the CDR3: TGTGCCAGCAGCTACCAGGGAAGCAATCAGCCCCAGCATTTT. This gives the protein CASSYQGSNQPQHF.

This chain uses TRBV7-2 with TRBJ2-7; 7 bases are a match to TRBD1. Looked up from germline, CDR1 is SGHTA and CDR2 is FQGNSA. The length of the CDR3 is 14 residues. Trimming removed 7 bases from V and 2 bases from J; junction bases left unmatched: 8. Here the CDR3 reads CASTETGVTYEQYF. Here the CDR3 DNA reads TGTGCCAGCACCGAAACAGGGGTAACCTACGAGCAGTACTTC.

This clone has just a few counts. This chain links TRBV7-6 with TRBJ2-1; TRBD2 aligns across 8 bases. In germline, CDR1 is SGHVS, CDR2 FNYEAQ. The CDR3 is 13 residues long. Trimming took 3 bases from V and 7 from J; bases not matched to a gene: 2. Written as DNA, the CDR3 is TGTGCCAGCAGCTTCCTAGCGGGTAATGAGCAGTTCTTC. Amino acids: CASSFLAGNEQFF.

The V gene is TRBV11-2, the J gene TRBJ1-3; 7 bases match TRBD1. After removal of 5 bases from V and 2 bases from J, the junction contained 9 bases not matched to a gene. The CDR3 spans 16 residues. Germline V gene sequence: CDR1 SGHAT, CDR2 FQNNGV. The CDR3 DNA follows: TGTGCCAGCAGCCACCCGGAGGGGGCACCTGGAAACACCATATATTTT. It specifies CASSHPEGAPGNTIYF.

The chain joins TRBV28 to TRBJ2-7; 9 bases match TRBD1. V gave up 2 bases and J gave up 0 bases; unmatched junction bases: 2. The CDR3 is made up of 15 amino acids. Germline CDR1 MDHEN, CDR2 SYDVKM. CDR3 sequence reads: CASSLETGGSYEQYF. CDR3 bases: TGTGCCAGCAGTTTAGAGACAGGGGGCTCCTACGAGCAGTACTTC.

The chain uses TRBV2 and TRBJ2-7; D remains ambiguous. The CDR3 loop spans 16 amino acids. V gave up 0 bases and J gave up 6 bases, with 18 bases separating them. Germline assignment: CDR1 SNHLY and CDR2 FYNNEI. The CDR3 DNA is TGTGCCAGCAGTGAAGCGCTTCACAGCTACGCCCCCGAGCAGTACTTC. It translates to CASSEALHSYAPEQYF.

The chain joins TRBV9 to TRBJ2-3; D is uncertain. The CDR3 has 13 residues. From germline, CDR1 is SGDLS and CDR2 YYNGEE. V was trimmed by 2 bases and J by 1 base, leaving 5 bases between them. In DNA, the CDR3 is TGTGCCAGCAGCGTTTCGGGCACAGATACGCAGTATTTT. Translated, it gives CASSVSGTDTQYF.